These 32 T cell receptor beta chains share one sample of origin, sequenced in a study of cytomegalovirus exposure and HLA in healthy donors. PCR primers comprised 60 Vbeta and 13 Jbeta primers. TCRdb keeps only in-frame clones here, not all; method: immunoSEQ multiplex PCR. This sample carries over 100,000 clones, roughly 65% of them seen once, and the ten largest clones take over 8%. Sequences were obtained from PBMCs. These receptors originate from a man aged 35 to 55 in good health and CMV-seropositive.

This chain links TRBV28 with TRBJ2-3; 7 bases are a match to TRBD1. The CDR3 sequence is 16 residues long. Germline values: CDR1 MDHEN, CDR2 SYDVKM. Germline trimming cut 3 bases from V and 2 bases from J; bases unmatched to any gene: 8. CDR3 coding DNA: TGTGCCAGCAGTTTTGGGCCGGGACAGCACACAGATACGCAGTATTTT. Its translation is CASSFGPGQHTDTQYF.

This chain links TRBV18 with TRBJ2-5; TRBD2 aligns across 7 bases. TRBJ2-7 matches the DNA end more closely, so the J call is doubtful. Germline-derived CDR1 and CDR2 are KGHSH and LQKENI. This CDR3 spans 15 amino acids. The CDR3 DNA reads as TGTGCCACCAAACCCCCTGAAGCGGGAAACTACGAGCAGTACTTC. Protein sequence: CATKPPEAGNYEQYF.

In DNA form, the CDR3 reads TGTGCCAGCAGTGAAGCTTGGGGAGTGAGCGGCTACACCTTC. This codes for CASSEAWGVSGYTF. The chain couples TRBV2 to TRBJ1-2, with D hard to call. Trimming took 0 bases from V and 8 from J, leaving 13 bases between them. The CDR3 is 14 amino acids. Germline V gene sequence: CDR1 SNHLY, CDR2 FYNNEI.

The chain recombines TRBV21-1 with TRBJ2-3; the table's D gene call, TRBD1, was not cross checked with the DNA. TRBV21-1 is shown as a pseudogene. The CDR3 contains 14 residues. CDR3 in DNA: TGTGCCAGCAGCAAAGTTCGACACACAGATACGCAGTATTTT. It yields the protein CASSKVRHTDTQYF.

This chain uses TRBV27 with TRBJ1-2; 7 bases match TRBD1. Trimming removed 2 bases from V and 7 bases from J; junction bases left unmatched: 19. The V gene's germline CDR1 is MNHEY and CDR2 SMNVEV (reference sequence). The CDR3 extends over 18 amino acids. This chain's CDR3 is CASSLRPRTQGVVGGYTF. The CDR3 nucleotides read TGTGCCAGCAGTTTACGACCCCGAACTCAGGGGGTCGTTGGTGGCTACACCTTC.

The sample holds many counts of this clone. The rearrangement joins TRBV19 to TRBJ1-1; no reliable D call. V dropped 8 bases and J dropped 1 base, with 11 bases sitting between them. Looked up from germline, CDR1 is LNHDA and CDR2 is SQIVND (reference sequence). This CDR3 is 13 amino acids long. The CDR3 region is CASASYSNTEAFF. The CDR3, as DNA: TGTGCCAGTGCAAGCTACTCGAACACTGAAGCTTTCTTT. The variable domain in full, with the rest retrieved from reference TRBV19 and TRBJ1-1, is DGGITQSPKYLFRKEGQNVTLSCEQNLNHDAMYWYRQDPGQGLRLIYYSQIVNDFQKGDIAEGYSVSREKKESFPLTVTSAQKNPTAFYLCASASYSNTEAFFGQGTRLTVV.

V is TRBV19 and J is TRBJ1-1; D uncertain. Per germline, CDR1 LNHDA and CDR2 SQIVND (reference sequence). Trimming shortened V by 7 bases and J by 3 bases, and 18 bases separated the two germline ends. The CDR3 has 15 residues. Here the CDR3 reads CASTLLWYGDTEAFF. The CDR3 DNA follows: TGTGCCAGTACCTTGTTATGGTACGGGGACACTGAAGCTTTCTTT.

V gene TRBV2 combines with J gene TRBJ2-7; the D gene is possibly TRBD1 (6 bases). V shed 3 bases and J shed 0 bases, with 12 bases lying between them. The CDR3 sequence is 15 residues long. Germline V CDR1 and CDR2: SNHLY, FYNNEI. CDR3 residues: CASSEGYRASYEQYF. CDR3 sequence (DNA): TGTGCCAGCAGTGAGGGGTACAGGGCCTCCTACGAGCAGTACTTC.

This clone appeared a few times. This chain connects TRBV27 to TRBJ2-1; perhaps TRBD1 as D (5 bases). The CDR3 totals 19 residues. Germline V CDR1 and CDR2: MNHEY, SMNVEV (reference sequence). Trimming pared 3 bases from V and 7 bases from J, leaving 28 bases between. The CDR3 is CASSFGQGPTSGPINEQFF. In DNA, the CDR3 is TGTGCCAGCAGTTTTGGCCAGGGCCCAACGTCCGGACCCATTAATGAGCAGTTCTTC.

This rearrangement joins TRBV19 to TRBJ2-7; 9 bases are a match to TRBD2. CDR1 and CDR2 from the germline V gene are LNHDA and SQIVND (reference sequence). Germline trimming cut 7 bases from V and 4 bases from J; bases unmatched to any gene: 20. The CDR3 has 18 amino acids. For the CDR3, the DNA is TGTGCCAGTAAAGGAGTCGGCGGGAGGGACTCCCTTGGGTACGAGCAGTACTTC. Translating gives CASKGVGGRDSLGYEQYF.

The chain recombines TRBV29-1 with TRBJ1-1; maybe TRBD1 (6 bases). V lost 7 bases and J 0 bases, leaving 12 bases between the germline ends. The CDR3 is 13 amino acids. Germline CDR1 SQVTM, CDR2 ANQGSEA. CDR3 DNA: TGCAGCGCCTCGACAGGCCTGAACACTGAAGCTTTCTTT. Protein product: CSASTGLNTEAFF. Full variable domain (missing parts from reference TRBV29-1 and TRBJ1-1): SAVISQKPSRDICQRGTSLTIQCQVDSQVTMMFWYRQQPGQSLTLIATANQGSEATYESGFVIDKFPISRPNLTFSTLTVSNMSPEDSSIYLCSASTGLNTEAFFGQGTRLTVV.

This clone has a handful of counts. V and J are TRBV29-1 and TRBJ2-3; D is perhaps TRBD1 (5 bases). Trimming took 3 bases from V and 6 from J, leaving 16 bases between them. Germline V gene lookup returns CDR1 SQVTM and CDR2 ANQGSEA. This CDR3 has 14 amino acids. CDR3 nucleotide sequence: TGCAGCGTTGAGGGCAGGGCCCCTCGCGATACGCAGTATTTT. It translates to CSVEGRAPRDTQYF.

V usage is TRBV21-1 and J usage is TRBJ2-4; the tabulated D call, TRBD2, remains unverified against the DNA. TRBV21-1 is a pseudogene locus. The CDR3 is 15 amino acids. CDR3 in amino acids: CASSKGRDLQGIQYF. The CDR3 region has the DNA TGTGCCAGCAGCAAAGGTCGGGATCTACAAGGCATTCAGTACTTC.

The chain carries TRBV10-3 and TRBJ2-7; D call uncertain. The CDR3 is 13 residues long. The V end lost 6 bases, the J end lost 3 bases, and 12 bases lay between the germline ends. CDR1 and CDR2 from the germline V gene are ENHRY and SYGVKD. The CDR3 coding sequence is TGTGCCATCAGCTCTAACCCCAACTACGAGCAGTACTTC. The encoded protein is CAISSNPNYEQYF.

This chain connects TRBV27 to TRBJ2-2; TRBD2 is a possible D gene (6 bases). V was pared by 2 bases and J by 3 bases, with 16 bases between. Germline CDR1 is MNHEY and CDR2 is SMNVEV (reference sequence). This CDR3 region has 17 residues. The CDR3 region is CASSLRGSHRDTGELFF. CDR3 DNA: TGTGCCAGCAGTTTACGGGGGAGCCACCGGGACACCGGGGAGCTGTTTTTT.

The rearrangement links TRBV18 to TRBJ2-7, with 10 bases identical to TRBD1. This CDR3 has 14 amino acids. Germline V lookup: CDR1 KGHSH, CDR2 LQKENI. V lost 0 bases, J lost 5 bases, and 1 base stayed unmatched. CDR3 sequence reads: CASSPPDRGNEQYF. The CDR3 DNA reads TGTGCCAGCTCACCACCGGACAGGGGGAACGAGCAGTACTTC.

The V and J genes are TRBV30 and TRBJ1-5; 7 nucleotides align to TRBD1. Germline V gene sequence: CDR1 GTSNPN, CDR2 SVGIG (reference sequence). The trim removed 5 bases at V and 3 bases at J, leaving 4 bases unmatched. This CDR3 comprises 13 residues. The CDR3, as DNA: TGTGCCTGGGGGGACAGTGCCAATCAGCCCCAGCATTTT. It is translated as CAWGDSANQPQHF.

V usage is TRBV5-8 and J usage is TRBJ1-5; 8 bases match TRBD1. Germline V gene data show CDR1 as SGHTS and CDR2 as YDEGEE. V dropped 2 bases and J dropped 5; count of bases not matched to a gene: 6. The CDR3 extends over 15 amino acids. The CDR3 loop is CASSFNRGGDQPQHF. The DNA for the CDR3 is TGTGCCAGCAGCTTTAACAGGGGGGGGGATCAGCCCCAGCATTTT.

The chain combines TRBV5-4 with TRBJ2-5; 7 bases are a match to TRBD1. The CDR3 length is 14 residues. Losses at the gene ends were 4 bases for V and 1 base for J; bases not matched to a gene: 4. CDR1 and CDR2 (germline): SGHNT, YYREEE (reference sequence). The CDR3 region has the DNA TGTGCCAGCAGCAGGGACAGCTTCCAAGAGACCCAGTACTTC. Encoded protein: CASSRDSFQETQYF.

The genes are TRBV9 and TRBJ2-1; TRBD2 matches at 13 bases. The CDR3 is 15 residues long. J was trimmed by 6 bases and V by 4 bases; bases with no gene match: 4. Per germline, CDR1 SGDLS and CDR2 YYNGEE. The CDR3 nucleotides are TGTGCCAGCAGCAGGACTAGCGGGAGAGGCAATGAGCAGTTCTTC. It is translated as CASSRTSGRGNEQFF.

This chain links TRBV5-1 with TRBJ2-3; 11 bases agree with TRBD2. The CDR3 is 16 amino acids. Germline loops: CDR1 SGHRS, CDR2 YFSETQ. V shed 4 bases and J 4 bases; nucleotides not matched to a gene: 8. The CDR3 loop reads CASSEARLAGSDTQYF. The CDR3 DNA reads as TGCGCCAGCAGCGAGGCCAGACTAGCGGGATCAGATACGCAGTATTTT.

This clone was found once. The rearrangement joins TRBV5-6 to TRBJ2-3; 9 bases match TRBD2. Germline CDR1 is SGHDT and CDR2 is YYEEEE. The ends lost 0 bases at V and 3 bases at J; junction bases unmatched: 2. The CDR3 sequence is 15 residues long. For the CDR3, the DNA is TGTGCCAGCAGCTTGGCGCGGGAGGGAACAGATACGCAGTATTTT. Encoded protein: CASSLAREGTDTQYF.

This clone appeared a few times. This chain links TRBV10-3 with TRBJ2-7; 11 positions agree with TRBD1. J lost 6 bases, V lost 1 base, and 5 bases had no gene match. This CDR3 region has 15 residues. CDR1 is ENHRY, CDR2 SYGVKD, per germline. The CDR3 bases are TGTGCCATCAGTGAGTTCGGACAGGGGGCCATCGAGCAGTACTTC. Translated, it gives CAISEFGQGAIEQYF.

This clone was counted only a few times. The CDR3 coding sequence is TGTGCCAGCCGGGCGGGAGGTAGCAATTCACCCCTCCACTTT. Protein product: CASRAGGSNSPLHF. The chain has TRBV9 and TRBJ1-6; no clear D. The length of the CDR3 is 14 residues. Germline lookup yields CDR1 SGDLS and CDR2 YYNGEE. V was shortened by 7 bases and J by 7 bases, with 15 bases between the two germline ends.

This rearrangement joins TRBV5-1 to TRBJ1-2; unclear D gene. The CDR3 is made up of 15 amino acids. V was pared by 0 bases and J by 8 bases, with 17 bases between. CDR1 and CDR2 from the germline V gene are SGHRS and YFSETQ. The CDR3 nucleotides are TGCGCCAGCAGCTTGGATCTACAGCAGACGGGAGGCTACACCTTC. It translates to CASSLDLQQTGGYTF.

The rearrangement joins TRBV5-4 to TRBJ1-1; 7 bases fit TRBD1. From germline, CDR1 is SGHNT and CDR2 YYREEE (reference sequence). With 2 bases clipped from V and 6 bases from J, the junction kept 1 base outside the gene matches. The CDR3 extends over 12 amino acids. The CDR3 sequence: CASSFQGAEAFF. In DNA form, the CDR3 reads TGTGCCAGCAGCTTCCAGGGGGCTGAAGCTTTCTTT. The complete variable domain, with remaining parts taken from reference TRBV5-4 and TRBJ1-1, reads ETGVTQSPTHLIKTRGQQVTLRCSSQSGHNTVSWYQQALGQGPQFIFQYYREEENGRGNFPPRFSGLQFPNYSSELNVNALELDDSALYLCASSFQGAEAFFGQGTRLTVV.

The chain links TRBV6-4 to TRBJ2-7; 9 nucleotides align to TRBD1. From germline, CDR1 is MRHNA and CDR2 SNTAGT. The CDR3 loop spans 15 amino acids. With V trimmed by 1 base and J by 5 bases, 6 bases remained unmatched. The CDR3 bases are TGTGCCAGCAGTGACTTCGACAGGGGGATGCACGAGCAGTACTTC. Its translation: CASSDFDRGMHEQYF.

The J gene is TRBJ2-7, the V gene TRBV29-1; D is perhaps TRBD1 (6 bases). This CDR3 contains 12 residues. Per the germline V gene, CDR1 is SQVTM and CDR2 is ANQGSEA. Trimming left V 7 bases short and J 3 bases short, with 13 bases between. CDR3 sequence reads: CSADLQGYEQYF. Here the CDR3 DNA reads TGCAGCGCTGATCTACAGGGCTACGAGCAGTACTTC.

The chain uses TRBV5-1 and TRBJ2-7, with 7 bases identical to TRBD1. The trim removed 0 bases at V and 1 base at J, leaving 10 bases unmatched. Germline loops: CDR1 SGHRS, CDR2 YFSETQ. This CDR3 comprises 17 residues. The CDR3: CASSLGLRTGESYEQYF. For the CDR3, the DNA is TGCGCCAGCAGCTTGGGTTTAAGGACAGGTGAATCCTACGAGCAGTACTTC.

The chain is built from TRBV29-1 and TRBJ1-2; 10 nucleotides align to TRBD1. Germline lookup yields CDR1 SQVTM and CDR2 ANQGSEA. The CDR3 is made up of 13 amino acids. Trimming removed 8 bases from V and 1 base from J; junction bases left unmatched: 4. The DNA for the CDR3 is TGCAGCACCTGGGACAGGGGTAACTATGGCTACACCTTC. Its protein is CSTWDRGNYGYTF. The full variable domain, with the rest looked up from reference TRBV29-1 and TRBJ1-2, is SAVISQKPSRDICQRGTSLTIQCQVDSQVTMMFWYRQQPGQSLTLIATANQGSEATYESGFVIDKFPISRPNLTFSTLTVSNMSPEDSSIYLCSTWDRGNYGYTFGSGTRLTVV.

This clone was recorded a few times. J is TRBJ2-3 and V is TRBV4-2; 11 bases map to TRBD2. Trimming took 5 bases from V and 8 from J; bases not matched to a gene: 12. The CDR3 length is 16 residues. Germline-derived CDR1 and CDR2 are LGHNA and YNFKEQ. CDR3 bases: TGTGCCAGCAGCGTAACTAGCGGGGGAGTCCAGGGTACGCAGTATTTT. This sequence encodes CASSVTSGGVQGTQYF.

This rearrangement joins TRBV4-1 to TRBJ2-3, with 7 bases aligning to TRBD1. Germline lookup yields CDR1 MGHRA and CDR2 YSYEKL. The length of the CDR3 is 15 residues. Trimming removed 0 bases from V and 11 bases from J; junction bases left unmatched: 11. The CDR3 DNA is TGCGCCAGCAGCCAAGAAGGGGGCGGCGCAGATGGGCAGTATTTT. It encodes CASSQEGGGADGQYF.